This T cell receptor beta chain is drawn from a study of cytomegalovirus exposure and HLA in healthy donors. Overall study: HLA-typed donors contributed approximately 92 million unique TCRs, which were held in an early data release.

Comments on this clone: Antigen specificity is unknown.

The CDR3 loop spans 18 amino acids. V was clipped by 3 bases and J by 6 bases, with 24 bases between them. The germline V gene encodes CDR1 SEHNR and CDR2 FQNEAQ (reference sequence). This PCR relied on a set of 60 Vbeta primers and 13 Jbeta primers. The table came from immunoSEQ multiplex PCR; TCRdb's copy has only in-frame clones and leaves some out. The sample lists about 140,000 clones; around 73% were seen once. Findings and caveats of the study: In vitro checks showed that a few CMV-associated chains really do target CMV antigens. Follow-up analysis seemed to connect common viral pathogens with several of the most significant clusters identified. Reported performance of the classifier showed diagnosis of cytomegalovirus status with high specificity and sensitivity.

Sequenced sample: PBMCs. The chain couples TRBV7-9 to TRBJ2-1; D is perhaps TRBD2 (6 bases). This sequence was found in a female donor in good health and CMV-seronegative. CDR3 residues: CASSLEVAANYPRNEQFF. The CDR3, as DNA: TGTGCCAGCAGCTTGGAGGTAGCGGCCAACTACCCCCGCAATGAGCAGTTCTTC.